This section outlines one T cell receptor beta chain sequence together with its context. The data derive from a study of T cell repertoires in cytomegalovirus infection. One entry per CDR3 protein results from TCRdb running MiXCR on the reads. The sample has 180,000 or so distinct CDR3 sequences, 17% seen once; the top ten hold 25%. The CDR3 extends over 13 amino acids. Trimming cost V 3 bases and J 10 bases, with 13 bases left between them. Germline CDR1 reads MDHEN; CDR2 reads SYDVKM. Sequenced: CD8+ T cells from PBMCs. This chain links TRBV28 with TRBJ2-1; D is ambiguous. The TCR was taken from a human donor in good health (CMV status not recorded). Some clones in this sample may be carry-over from other donors' samples. This chain's CDR3 is CASSFGLAEEQFF. CDR3 coding DNA: TGTGCCAGCAGTTTCGGTTTGGCCGAGGAGCAGTTCTTC.